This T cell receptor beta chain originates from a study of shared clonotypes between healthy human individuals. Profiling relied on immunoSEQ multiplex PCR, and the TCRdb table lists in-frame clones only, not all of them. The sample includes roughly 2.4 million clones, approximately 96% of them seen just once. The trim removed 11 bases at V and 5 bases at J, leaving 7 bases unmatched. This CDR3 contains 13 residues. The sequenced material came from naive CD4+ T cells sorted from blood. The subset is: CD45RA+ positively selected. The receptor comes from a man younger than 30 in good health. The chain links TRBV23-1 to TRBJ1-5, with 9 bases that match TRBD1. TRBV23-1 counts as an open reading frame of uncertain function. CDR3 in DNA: TGCGCCGGGACGGGGACAGGGCATCAGCCCCAGCATTTT. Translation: CAGTGTGHQPQHF.